This T cell receptor beta chain was sequenced during a study of Graves' ophthalmopathy and Graves' hyperthyroidism. Study-level results: Thyroid clonotypes that were expanded above 0.001 frequency mostly also appeared in blood.

No ophthalmopathy within 18 months of follow-up signified stable hyperthyroidism. Lactation, pregnancy, uncontrolled infections and other autoimmune diseases were all grounds for excluding patients. Deletions cut 4 bases from V and 4 bases from J, with 13 bases between. The CDR3 runs to 14 residues. CDR1 MDHEN and CDR2 SYDVKM come from the germline V gene. This clonotype was observed a handful of times. Its matching antigen is unknown. Amplified material comprised TCR beta CDR3 regions derived from RNA transcripts. First-round RT-PCR relied on HTBI primers, and a second-round multiplex PCR came next. TCRdb analysed the multiplex PCR reads with MiXCR anew, one entry per CDR3 protein. The sample has 350,000 to 450,000 distinct CDR3 sequences; roughly 21% are singletons.

The sequence was collected from a young woman with stable Graves' hyperthyroidism. Sequenced input: peripheral blood. The chain is built from TRBV28 and TRBJ1-2, with D possibly TRBD1 on 6 matching bases. The CDR3 sequence is CASSSATGLYGYTF. Written as DNA, the CDR3 is TGTGCCAGCAGTTCCGCCACAGGGCTCTATGGCTACACCTTC.